This T cell receptor beta chain was identified during a study of T-cell memory formation after mild COVID-19. This clonotype has a handful of counts. In germline, CDR1 is SNHLY, CDR2 FYNNEI. Deletions cut 1 base from V and 1 base from J, with 12 bases between. The CDR3 is 16 residues long. Each CDR3 protein is one row after TCRdb ran MiXCR on the 5' RACE reads. The sample has approximately 250,000 distinct CDR3 sequences, about a sixth seen once; the top ten hold 20% to 25%. Sample: PBMCs or a T cell subset sorted from them (not recorded which). The source is a young man who had mild COVID-19 (a few samples of this study predate the infection). Cell type and time point are not known. V gene TRBV2 combines with J gene TRBJ2-3; D remains ambiguous. The CDR3 bases are TGTGCCAGCAGTGAAGGCCCGACCTCCGGCACAGATACGCAGTATTTT. It encodes CASSEGPTSGTDTQYF.